Reported below is one TCR beta chain. The data belong to a study of T cell changes during pregnancy in multiple sclerosis. Germline lookup yields CDR1 MDHEN and CDR2 SYDVKM. The J segment lost 6 bases and the V segment lost 6 bases, leaving 8 bases of the junction unmatched. The CDR3 length is 16 residues. Some clones are missing from TCRdb's copy, which holds only in-frame ones; the method was immunoSEQ multiplex PCR. The sample has about 70,000 clones, 85% to 95% seen once. This chain joins TRBV28 and TRBJ2-3; TRBD2 matches 14 bases. Sequencing was performed on peripheral blood, taken in the third trimester of pregnancy. The source is a female donor with multiple sclerosis, enrolled in a pregnancy study. The CDR3 coding sequence is TGTGCCAGCAGCCCATGGGGACTAGCGGGAGAGGATACGCAGTATTTT. It yields the protein CASSPWGLAGEDTQYF.